This TCR beta chain was recorded in a study of cytomegalovirus exposure and HLA in healthy donors (dated by TCRdb to between 2016 and 2019). Broadly, across the study: An earlier analysis of 587 of the donors reported about 260 Gb of sequence data and around 120 million unique TCR beta sequences obtained from about 170 million T cells. About 300 gigabases of sequencing data and tens of millions of unique TCR sequences were included in an early release covering 500 to 750 HLA-typed donors. The genetic ancestry cluster associated with self-reported Caucasian donors included about 81% of the approximately 400 genotyped donors. The study was designed to test whether signatures of past pathogen exposure could be identified by cataloging public T cell receptors. The study profiled the T cell repertoires of hundreds of subjects by immunosequencing and related them to cytomegalovirus serostatus. Besides the first cohort of 666 subjects, a separate validation cohort made up of roughly 130 different subjects was used. To predict cytomegalovirus infection status, the study combined high-throughput TCR immunosequencing, statistical association of individual TCRs with disease status, and machine learning. A later analysis re-analyzed previously published TCR beta repertoires from 500 to 700 donors and added high-resolution HLA genotyping to study TCR occurrence patterns. Rather than drawing on any new phenotypic data, the later analysis identified candidate immune exposures from TCR beta sequences and the way those sequences occurred across donors. An earlier analysis of around 580 of the donors used high-throughput TCR beta sequencing to judge whether each TCR beta V gene segment behaved as functional or pseudogenic. Donor age, sex, ethnicity and CMV serostatus were compiled together with the repertoire data. In a later genetic analysis, genome-wide SNP genotypes for about three fifths of the roughly 670 donors were used, and that subset was treated as a discovery cohort. Every repertoire in the discovery cohort had been generated on one and the same sequencing platform. HLA typing included class I and class II loci at four-digit resolution. The number of donors typed differed by locus, with roughly 629-640 for A, B, C, DRB1 and DQB1, roughly 520 for DQA1, 600 to 610 for DPA1, and 400 to 490 for DPB1. Because of strong linkage in the cohort, five DR-DQ haplotypes were treated as single units for association and clustering. Across some 400 genotyped donors of the cohort, an average of about 220,000 unique TCR beta nucleotide sequences per donor were sequenced, and roughly a sixth of those sequences were non-productive.

Remarks on this clone: Its antigen specificity is not known. Base-call qualities are not available, and no considerably larger clone is one nucleotide away.

Library method: the immunoSEQ multiplex PCR assay. For the multiplex PCR, a mixture combining 60 forward primers for TCR Vbeta segments and 13 reverse primers for TCR Jbeta segments was used. The CDR3 region of rearranged TCR beta genes was amplified from genomic DNA with a multiplex PCR assay. Amplified TCR beta libraries were sequenced as 87-base-pair reads on the Illumina HiSeq System. The study's own analysis went as follows. In a later analysis, about 80 million unique TCR beta chains were counted across the 500 to 850 repertoires, and approximately 11 million of these chains were shared by at least two donors. A nearest-neighbor algorithm error-corrected the raw reads and collapsed the reads into unique sequences, merging closely related sequences to remove PCR and sequencing errors. Alignment of CDR3 sequences to IMGT reference sequences was used to assign V, D and J gene segments. Each retained sequence needed at least a six-nucleotide match to both a V gene segment and a J gene segment. Rearrangements were called productive when the CDR3 lacked stop codons and stayed in frame with V and J; all others were non-productive. Following IMGT convention, CDR3 was defined as the stretch from the second conserved V-encoded cysteine up to the conserved J-encoded phenylalanine. The earlier analysis of about 590 of the donors excluded sequences that lacked an unambiguous match to a single V gene segment. In an earlier analysis of 587 of the donors, V segments were called functional above 56.7% productive rearrangements and were called segregating when the between-donor standard deviation exceeded 5%. A statistical classification framework was developed to diagnose cytomegalovirus status using the catalog of TCR beta chain sequences. A later analysis assigned V and J genes by comparing TCR nucleotide sequences with IMGT/GENE-DB human TR gene sequences. A later analysis assigned CDR3 sequences and most-parsimonious VDJ recombination scenarios with the TCRdist pipeline. A later analysis defined each TCR beta chain by its CDR3 amino acid sequence plus V-gene family, and excluded reads lacking a unique V-gene family. To address suspected cross-contamination and a sequencing artifact, a later analysis removed 550 to 750 highly shared, low-generation-probability nucleotide sequences. In a later analysis, a clonal expansion index was calculated for each public chain from normalized within-repertoire ranks of inferred template counts. Generation probabilities in a later analysis came from a VDJ recombination model fitted to out-of-frame rearrangements, and those results were checked against IGoR. A later analysis scored TCR-TCR, TCR-HLA and TCR-CMV co-occurrence with hypergeometric tests, applying a repertoire-size bias correction to TCR pairs. In a later analysis, false discovery rates were estimated by permuting HLA or CMV assignments 20 times. A later analysis grouped co-occurring TCRs with DBSCAN, adding TCRdist sequence similarity when clustering within HLA-allele-positive subsets. Repertoires with fewer than 30,000 or more than 120,000 public chains, plus five repertoires with anomalous nucleotide sharing, were excluded from co-occurrence clustering. The clones in this table, taken by TCRdb from immuneACCESS, are in-frame only. Not every clone is retained; where verified, under half of the shortfall comes from an unresolved V gene, and the cause of the rest is unknown. The V and J calls and clone size come from that table; D and trimming were worked out from the DNA. The sample records about 120,000 clones, roughly four fifths of which are singletons. The top ten clones comprise about 3.3% of the sample.

The cohort comprised 550 to 700 healthy bone marrow donors. At the time of sampling, all cohort members were nominally healthy, though unrecorded immune exposures were likely present. The donor tested CMV seropositive and was one of the 289 seropositive cohort members. Every donor gave a peripheral blood sample, and the peripheral blood mononuclear cells from that sample were used for TCR beta sequencing. Genomic DNA was extracted from the blood cell samples with the Qiagen DNeasy Blood Extraction Kit. Results the study describes overall, beyond this receptor: The presence/absence analyses assumed that sequencing depth was roughly uniform across donors, and that assumption may not be true. Strong co-occurrence of HLA alleles, especially DR and DQ, made assigning TCR associations to individual alleles difficult. A total of some 180 TCR beta chains were listed by the study as associated with cytomegalovirus. It was suggested by the authors that the approach could potentially be generalized to other disease states and immunological phenotypes. The sequencing pipeline was judged likely to have produced a cluster of highly shared sequence variants as a technical artifact. The cohort was sequenced for TCR beta chains only, and without alpha or paired-chain data the features that could be detected were limited. In a later analysis, about 16,000 TCR beta sequences were associated with specific HLA alleles at a false discovery rate of 0.05. For the cohort, immune exposure information was limited to CMV serostatus. Three of the identified cytomegalovirus-associated TCR beta chains were confirmed in vitro to be specific for cytomegalovirus antigens. Compared with the approximately 710-donor mean, donors in an Asian-associated ancestry cluster had fewer N-insertions in productive TCRs, according to a later genetic analysis. While some public TCRs were present in many individuals, most TCR sequences turned up only very rarely across donors. Because HLA typing was missing for some donors at each locus, association tests included only the typed subset. In a later analysis, several top co-occurrence clusters were reported to appear linked to parvovirus B19, influenza, CMV and Epstein-Barr virus. Broadly in line with IMGT annotations, most TCR beta V segments showed up in productive rearrangements about 90% or about 30% of the time in an earlier analysis of approximately 600 of the donors. In a later analysis, TCR association rates were found to vary across HLA loci, with the most associated TCRs seen for DRB1 alleles and the fewest for HLA-C alleles. Approximately 16 rarely observed V segments, including chromosome 9 orphons, were excluded from the earlier analysis of almost 600 of the donors because counts were too low. A later analysis found that most CMV-associated TCR beta chains appeared HLA-restricted, with HLA associations seemingly driven largely by CMV exposure. The classifier was reported to diagnose cytomegalovirus status with high specificity and sensitivity in both the original and validation cohorts. Correlated functional status among segregating V segments might be attributable to linkage disequilibrium, but an unknown experimental factor could not be ruled out. V-gene and J-gene trimming of TCR beta chains was associated with a missense DCLRE1C variant in a later genetic analysis, and the association was replicated in an independent cohort. A further reported finding was that TCR beta sequences accurately predicted the HLA-A and HLA-B alleles for most subjects in the first cohort. In a later analysis, HLA-associated TCR beta chains showed more clonal expansion and lower generation probabilities than non-associated chains that were equally common.

This sequence was found in a young woman in good health and CMV-seropositive. Material for sequencing was PBMCs.

The base sequence is TGCGCCAGCAGTAGCGGGGTTGGCACAGATACGCAGTATTTT. It translates as CASSSGVGTDTQYF. The rearranged segments are TRBV5-1 and TRBJ2-3, with 8 bases aligning to TRBD2. Via the germline V gene, CDR1 is SGHRS and CDR2 YFSETQ. Ends trimmed: V by 5 bases, J by 1 base; bases unmatched to a gene: 3. The CDR3 covers 14 residues, taking in both the cysteine and the phenylalanine. The entry retains the CDR3 DNA only, 42 bases that are in frame from base 1.